This T cell receptor (beta chain) was documented in a study of T cell responses to AZD1222 COVID-19 vaccine. General study findings and limits: Reportedly, nearly half of unique spike TCRs recognized epitopes outside B.1.351/B.1.1.7 mutations. Rises in breadth and depth of Spike-specific TCRs came after two AZD1222 doses.

Germline loops: CDR1 SGHAT, CDR2 FQNNGV. Trimming cost V 5 bases and J 3 bases, with 8 bases left between them. The CDR3 length is 12 residues. For this clone: The antigen remains undetermined.

Clones were sequenced by immunoSEQ multiplex PCR, and TCRdb holds only the in-frame ones, with some missing. In the table there are 100,000 to 150,000 clones, 92% of which are singletons. The material was peripheral blood, obtained 28 days after the second AZD1222 dose. The chain carries TRBV11-2 and TRBJ2-7; D remains ambiguous. This clonotype was sampled from an adult who received the AZD1222 COVID-19 vaccine. The CDR3 sequence: CASSVDRYEQYF. In DNA, the CDR3 is TGTGCCAGCAGCGTGGACCGCTACGAGCAGTACTTC.